This T cell receptor (beta chain) was sequenced during a study of T cell repertoires in cytomegalovirus infection. About the research overall: Public TCR beta signatures were indicative of both CMV infection and a matching HLA type.

Per the germline V gene, CDR1 is SEHNR and CDR2 is FQNEAQ (reference sequence). V was cut by 5 bases and J by 2 bases, with 7 bases left in between. This CDR3 region has 12 residues. Findings of the study overall: HLA-C-restricted CMV-specific TCR beta clonotypes were dominant in the ex vivo response.

This clonotype was recorded at least ten times. The antigen is not known. MiXCR, run by TCRdb on the reads, gives a single entry per CDR3 protein. The data contain 60,000 to 75,000 distinct CDR3 sequences, around 28% of them singletons. The rearrangement links TRBV7-9 to TRBJ2-7, with no clear D. The receptor was isolated from a human donor in good health (CMV status not recorded). Some clones in this sample may be carry-over from other donors' samples. Material: CD8+ T cells from cultured PBMCs, obtained from culture after CMV antigen stimulation. CDR3 amino acids: CASSPTPYEQYF. The CDR3 DNA reads TGTGCCAGCAGCCCTACCCCCTACGAGCAGTACTTC.